This TCR beta chain comes out of a study of shared clonotypes between healthy human individuals (TCRdb year 2020). About the investigation overall: A few men and a couple of women, aged 18 to 49 years, made up the cohort. For each donor, three plates each were used for CD4 naive and CD4 memory, two plates were used for CD8 naive, and one plate was used for CD8 memory. Each donor's leukapheresis produced roughly between roughly 0.85 and 10 billion PBMCs. To increase sequencing depth and limit assay-specific biases, TCR repertoire library preparation and sequencing were carried out by different laboratories using diverse techniques. To estimate repertoire size and how much clonotypes are shared between individuals, the study performed deep sequencing of blood TCR repertoires from a few healthy adults. Broader findings and caveats from the paper: The genetic and exposure-history diversity represented was limited by the small number of donors. Sharing across a few donors was observed for roughly 5.4% of naive CD4, 3% to 4% of naive CD8, about 2.3% of memory CD4, and approximately 0.41% of memory CD8 clonotypes. Sampling was limited to blood, and TCR repertoires in tissue likely differ from TCR repertoires in blood. Estimated clonotype richness was generally larger for naive than for memory subsets. Incomplete sequencing was indicated by rarefaction of sorted-subset datasets, despite the large sequencing depth. Compared with non-shared clonotypes, clonotypes shared by all four sorted-subset donors had higher generation probabilities. Based on pairwise subsampling, the degree of clonotype sharing among donors was expected to be affected by sequencing depth.

The donors were healthy, HIV-negative adults who had no recently reported acute infections or vaccinations. Only Caucasian adults living in Nashville, Tennessee, USA were represented among the donors. CD4+ T cells were enriched through magnetic negative selection, after which naive cells were positively selected on CD45RA and the remaining negative fraction served as the memory subset. Blood was collected by leukapheresis, and PBMCs were isolated by Ficoll-Histopaque density gradient centrifugation and then cryopreserved in liquid nitrogen vapor phase. Analytical flow cytometry was used to check the purity and quantity of each magnetically sorted T cell population. Genomic DNA was isolated from every sorted fraction and measured by UV absorbance on a Nanodrop 2000c. V is clipped by 3 bases and J by 3 bases, and the sequence between their germline boundaries is 18 bases long. According to the germline V gene, CDR1 reads MDHEN and CDR2 reads SYDVKM. The CDR3 spans 17 residues, from the cysteine through the phenylalanine. Just the 51-base CDR3 DNA is kept, in frame starting at base 1.

For this clone: Its cognate antigen has yet to be identified. Within one base of it there is no much larger clone, and no base qualities were kept.

TCR CDR3 regions were amplified from genomic DNA by multiplex PCR using the deep immunoSEQ assay. For each cell subset, the extracted genomic DNA was distributed evenly across all wells of several immunoSEQ 96-well plates, and each plate served as one replicate. For sorted subsets, roughly 0.2 ug genomic DNA, equal to about 30,000 T cell genomes, was loaded into each replicate PCR. Purified libraries were measured with a Qubit 3.0 fluorometer, size-checked on a Bioanalyzer 2100, and measured again with the KAPA Library Quantification kit. Each immunoSEQ 96-well plate was sequenced on its own single-read 150-cycle Illumina NextSeq 550 flow cell. The original methods were these. Because the immunoSEQ output included only junctional sequences and no quality scores, the filtering could not be the same as the filtering used for full-length reads. To assign V/J genes and CDR3, sequences were annotated against IMGT germline references using PyIR, a Python wrapper for IgBLAST v1.9. Any read was removed if the V/J assignment was weak (E-value above 1e-6), the CDR3 was missing, or the read contained stop codons, out-of-frame junctions, or ambiguous translated residues. A V3J clonotype was defined by an identical inferred V gene, J gene, and CDR3 amino acid sequence. The percentage overlap between two repertoires was calculated by dividing the number of shared unique clonotypes by the size of the smaller repertoire. Repertoire richness was assessed with RTK rarefaction, the Chao1 estimator, and Recon v2.1 estimates of unobserved clonotypes. Generation probabilities for all TCRbeta clonotypes obtained by the gDNA method from a handful of donors were computed using OLGA. Entries here come from immuneACCESS through TCRdb and include only in-frame sequences with V and J called. Some clones fail to appear in such tables; in the studies checked, an unresolved V gene covers under half of the shortfall, and the cause of the remainder is unknown. V, J and clone size are those of that table, while D and trimming were read from the DNA. This sample lists around 2.5 million clones; 80% to 95% were detected once. Around 0.4% of the sample is in the top ten clones.

Here the chain combines TRBV28 and TRBJ1-5; TRBD1 is a possible D gene, resting on 6 matching bases. The receptor's source is a man between 18 and 29 years old in good health. Some clones in this sample may be carry-over from other donors' samples. The source material was naive CD4+ T cells from PBMCs. The sample's cell subset or site, from its label and the paper: CD45RA+ positively selected. The nucleotide sequence reads TGTGCCAGCAGTTTCTTCGGGGGCCGGTATGACAATCAGCCCCAGCATTTT. Its amino acids are CASSFFGGRYDNQPQHF. When the CDR3 is completed using the reference TRBV28 and TRBJ1-5 genes on either side, the full variable domain is DVKVTQSSRYLVKRTGEKVFLECVQDMDHENMFWYRQDPGLGLRLIYFSYDVKMKEKGDIPEGYSVSREKKERFSLILESASTNQTSMYLCASSFFGGRYDNQPQHFGDGTRLSIL.